The 28 T cell receptor beta chains below were found in one sample sequenced in a study of CD8 T cells in ankylosing spondylitis. TCRdb itself ran the 5' RACE reads through MiXCR, one entry per CDR3 protein. This table has approximately 240,000 distinct CDR3 sequences, under 30% appearing once. Sequences were obtained from blood, either unsorted or a sorted T cell fraction (not recorded which). These receptors all stem from a male donor with ankylosing spondylitis or in good health (not recorded which).

The table lists this clonotype with many counts. The chain uses TRBV20-1 and TRBJ1-6; 9 bases map to TRBD1. Germline values: CDR1 DFQATT, CDR2 SNEGSKA (reference sequence). CDR3 length: 15 amino acids. CDR3 amino acids: CSAHGGQGRNSPLHF. The CDR3 coding sequence is TGCAGCGCGCATGGGGGACAGGGACGGAATTCACCCCTCCACTTT.

In this sample, this clonotype turned up a few times. The gene calls are TRBV10-3 and TRBJ1-5; D may be TRBD1 (5 bases). The germline CDR1 and CDR2 sequences are ENHRY and SYGVKD. CDR3 size: 14 residues. Deletions cut 0 bases from V and 11 bases from J, with 14 bases between. The CDR3 spells CAISESGPTGAQHF. CDR3 DNA sequence: TGTGCCATCAGTGAGTCGGGGCCGACTGGAGCCCAGCATTTT.

This clonotype showed up just a few times. The chain is built from TRBV12-3 or TRBV12-4 and TRBJ1-4; TRBD1 aligns across 7 bases. V shed 2 bases, J shed 7 bases, and the junction held 7 bases outside the gene matches. CDR3 length equals 15 residues. The CDR3 DNA sequence: TGTGCCAGCAGTTTATCACAGGGGATTGGTGAAAAACTGTTTTTT. Amino acids: CASSLSQGIGEKLFF.

V is TRBV6-5 and J is TRBJ2-3; D possibly corresponds to TRBD1 (7 bases). Germline V CDR1 and CDR2: MNHEY, SVGAGI. Trimming took 2 bases from V and 0 from J, leaving 9 bases between them. The CDR3 runs to 15 residues. CDR3 sequence reads: CASSYQGGSTDTQYF. DNA of the CDR3: TGTGCCAGCAGTTACCAGGGGGGAAGCACAGATACGCAGTATTTT.

This clonotype was counted many times. J is TRBJ2-3 and V is TRBV2; TRBD1 agrees at 9 bases. In germline, CDR1 is SNHLY, CDR2 FYNNEI. This CDR3 is 15 amino acids long. V lost 4 bases to trimming and J lost 0 bases; unmatched junction nucleotides: 2. Written as DNA, the CDR3 is TGTGCCAGCAGTGGGGGACAGGGTAGCACAGATACGCAGTATTTT. Amino acids: CASSGGQGSTDTQYF.

The CDR3 is CSVEYPGGHNEQFF. The CDR3 nucleotides are TGCAGCGTTGAATACCCAGGGGGCCACAATGAGCAGTTCTTC. The chain is built from TRBV29-1 and TRBJ2-1; 8 positions match TRBD1. Germline CDR1 SQVTM, CDR2 ANQGSEA. J lost 5 bases, V lost 2 bases, and 5 bases had no gene match. This CDR3 spans 14 amino acids.

This clonotype showed up many times. This sequence joins TRBV12-3 or TRBV12-4 and TRBJ2-3; tentatively, D is TRBD1 or TRBD2 (5 bases each). This CDR3 comprises 14 residues. The germline V and J ends were trimmed by 4 bases and 1 base, with 9 bases remaining between them. The CDR3 region has the DNA TGTGCCAGCAGTTGGGGGAAAGGCACAGATACGCAGTATTTT. Amino acids: CASSWGKGTDTQYF.

V is TRBV20-1 and J is TRBJ2-3; 16 bases align to TRBD2. The CDR3 extends over 18 amino acids. Losses at the gene ends were 2 bases for V and 7 bases for J; bases not matched to a gene: 12. The germline CDR1 and CDR2 sequences are DFQATT and SNEGSKA (reference sequence). CDR3 nucleotides: TGCAGTGCTAGAAGGGCCACAGGGACTAGCGGGGGGGCGAATACGCAGTATTTT. Encoded protein: CSARRATGTSGGANTQYF.

This clonotype occurred many times. The V call is TRBV11-2, the J call TRBJ2-3; 8 bases are a match to TRBD2. CDR3 length: 13 amino acids. Germline CDR1 SGHAT, CDR2 FQNNGV. J lost 11 bases, V lost 4 bases, and 8 bases had no gene match. For the CDR3, the DNA is TGTGCCAGCAGCTCCCTTCGGGGGGGCAAGCAGTATTTT. Its protein product is CASSSLRGGKQYF.

This rearrangement joins TRBV6-5 to TRBJ1-3, with 8 nucleotides matching TRBD1. The CDR3 runs 15 residues. Per the germline V gene, CDR1 is MNHEY and CDR2 is SVGAGI. After removal of 2 bases from V and 6 bases from J, the junction contained 6 bases not matched to a gene. The CDR3 DNA reads as TGTGCCAGCAGTTACGGTACCCAGGGGGCAAACACCATATATTTT. Amino acids: CASSYGTQGANTIYF.

This clonotype was seen many times. The V gene is TRBV12-3 or TRBV12-4, the J gene TRBJ2-4; tentative D call: TRBD2 (6 bases). This CDR3 spans 13 amino acids. V lost 0 bases to trimming and J lost 6 bases, with 6 bases between them. CDR3 sequence (DNA): TGTGCCAGCAGTTTAGCGGGGGGAAACATTCAGTACTTC. Protein: CASSLAGGNIQYF.

In its sample, this clonotype was seen many times. This sequence joins TRBV20-1 and TRBJ2-7; D is unclear. CDR3 size: 12 residues. Per the germline V gene, CDR1 is DFQATT and CDR2 is SNEGSKA (reference sequence). The V and J ends lost 5 bases and 5 bases respectively, with 13 bases between them. This CDR3 is CSAHPGNHEQYF. For the CDR3, the DNA is TGCAGTGCTCACCCAGGAAATCACGAGCAGTACTTC.

This clonotype showed up just a few times. The chain recombines TRBV20-1 with TRBJ1-6, with 9 positions matching TRBD1. The trim removed 6 bases at V and 6 bases at J, leaving 6 bases unmatched. The germline CDR1 and CDR2 sequences are DFQATT and SNEGSKA (reference sequence). The CDR3 is 14 residues long. The CDR3 DNA reads TGCAGTGCGCAAAGACAGGGGGGTAATTCACCCCTCCACTTT. As protein: CSAQRQGGNSPLHF.

With regard to this clonotype: The CDR3 end shows no conserved phenylalanine or tryptophan, and so a read error is likely. The DNA is omitted, as the CDR3 cannot be located on it reliably, and the CDR3 follows TCRdb's listing. The chain uses TRBV5-1 and TRBJ2-7; the table assigns TRBD1, which was not confirmed against the DNA. Counting both end residues, the CDR3 totals 11 amino acids. Germline CDR1 SGHRS, CDR2 YFSETQ. CDR3 loop: CASSSDGTVYL.

The count of this clonotype is one. The rearrangement uses TRBV6-1 and TRBJ2-7; 8 bases fit TRBD2. The CDR3 is 14 residues long. Trimming took 6 bases from V and 5 from J; bases not matched to a gene: 9. Germline assignment: CDR1 MNHNS and CDR2 SASEGT. This chain's CDR3 is CASRAPGGGDEQYF. The CDR3 DNA sequence: TGTGCCAGCAGAGCCCCGGGGGGGGGCGACGAGCAGTACTTC.

The sample holds a few counts of this clonotype. The chain links TRBV29-1 to TRBJ2-3; D is perhaps TRBD1 (6 bases). This CDR3 is 15 amino acids long. Germline loops: CDR1 SQVTM, CDR2 ANQGSEA. The germline V and J ends were trimmed by 0 bases and 2 bases, with 12 bases remaining between them. CDR3 sequence: CSVEDLGGNTDTQYF. For the CDR3, the DNA is TGCAGCGTTGAAGATCTAGGGGGTAACACAGATACGCAGTATTTT.

This clonotype was recorded many times. The chain employs TRBV6-5 and TRBJ2-1, with D possibly matching TRBD2 (6 bases). The CDR3 contains 16 residues. Trimming left V 2 bases short and J 0 bases short, with 11 bases between. Germline-derived CDR1 and CDR2 are MNHEY and SVGAGI. DNA for the CDR3: TGTGCCAGCAGTTACCCGCGGGGCGACTCCTACAATGAGCAGTTCTTC. Its protein is CASSYPRGDSYNEQFF.

This clonotype appeared many times. This chain joins TRBV19 and TRBJ2-3, with no clear D. This CDR3 is 12 amino acids long. V lost 5 bases and J lost 6, with 9 bases in between. Germline CDR1 and CDR2: LNHDA and SQIVND (reference sequence). CDR3 bases: TGTGCCAGTAGTCTCTTAGACGATACGCAGTATTTT. It translates to CASSLLDDTQYF.

The V gene is TRBV6-4, the J gene TRBJ1-1, with a weak D call TRBD1 (5 bases). Trimming removed 0 bases from V and 7 bases from J, with 21 bases in between. The CDR3 loop spans 17 amino acids. Germline-derived CDR1 and CDR2 are MRHNA and SNTAGT. CDR3 bases: TGTGCCAGCAGTGACTCGATGTTTGACGGAGGGGACGGTGAAGCTTTCTTT. Protein sequence: CASSDSMFDGGDGEAFF.

CDR3 protein: CASSLEAGGIKTQYF. The CDR3 bases are TGTGCCAGCAGCTTGGAGGCTGGGGGAATTAAGACCCAGTACTTC. The chain couples TRBV5-5 to TRBJ2-5; D possibly matches TRBD1 or TRBD2 (5 bases each). The CDR3 has 15 residues. Germline values: CDR1 SGHKS, CDR2 YYEKEE (reference sequence). V dropped 0 bases and J dropped 6 bases, with 15 bases sitting between them.

This clonotype has at least ten counts. The rearrangement uses TRBV10-3 and TRBJ2-5; weak D call: TRBD2 (6 bases). V was shortened by 1 base and J by 4 bases, with 19 bases between the two germline ends. Germline CDR1 ENHRY, CDR2 SYGVKD. The CDR3 totals 17 residues. The CDR3 DNA is TGTGCCATCAGTGAGTTGTCCGGGGAGGTGTTTAGAGAGACCCAGTACTTC. Its translation: CAISELSGEVFRETQYF.

In this sample, this clonotype turned up many times. This chain joins TRBV6-5 and TRBJ2-2, with D unresolved. V was pared by 5 bases and J by 4 bases, with 5 bases between. This CDR3 comprises 12 residues. Germline V gene sequence: CDR1 MNHEY, CDR2 SVGAGI. The CDR3 DNA reads TGTGCCAGCAGTCGGGTCACCGGGGAGCTGTTTTTT. Translation: CASSRVTGELFF.

This clonotype was picked up many times. The V and J genes are TRBV5-1 and TRBJ2-7; a possible D gene is TRBD1 (6 bases). This CDR3 is 15 amino acids long. In germline, CDR1 is SGHRS, CDR2 YFSETQ. Trimming shortened V by 4 bases and J by 4 bases, and 18 bases separated the two germline ends. CDR3 DNA sequence: TGCGCCAGCAGCAACACCAGACAGGCACAGTACGAGCAGTACTTC. Translating it yields CASSNTRQAQYEQYF.

This chain joins TRBV5-4 and TRBJ2-5, with TRBD1 matching over 7 bases. V trimming: 9 bases; J trimming: 5 bases; junction bases outside the gene matches: 10. CDR1 SGHNT and CDR2 YYREEE come from the germline V gene (reference sequence). The CDR3 spans 13 residues. Here the CDR3 DNA reads TGTGCCATGAGCACAGGGGTGCGGGAGACCCAGTACTTC. Translated, it gives CAMSTGVRETQYF.

V gene TRBV7-8 combines with J gene TRBJ2-5, with TRBD1 matching 7 bases. The V gene end was trimmed by 8 bases and the J gene end by 7 bases; junction bases not matched to a gene: 10. Germline V gene lookup returns CDR1 SGHVS and CDR2 FQNEAQ. The CDR3 is 13 residues long. In nucleotides, the CDR3 is TGTGCCAGCGCCGGGACAGCCGGCGGGACCCAGTACTTC. This encodes CASAGTAGGTQYF.

In its sample, this clonotype was seen a few times. The J gene is TRBJ2-5, the V gene TRBV20-1; 8 bases agree with TRBD1. Per germline, CDR1 DFQATT and CDR2 SNEGSKA (reference sequence). The CDR3 sequence is 12 residues long. V was clipped by 7 bases and J by 2 bases; unmatched bases: 3. The CDR3 DNA reads TGCAGTGGGACAGGGAAGCAAGAGACCCAGTACTTC. It codes for CSGTGKQETQYF.

The rearrangement joins TRBV7-2 to TRBJ1-4; possible D gene TRBD1, 6 bases. Trimming removed 5 bases from V and 8 bases from J, with 15 bases in between. Germline V gene sequence: CDR1 SGHTA, CDR2 FQGNSA. The CDR3 extends over 14 amino acids. Here the CDR3 reads CASSTRQEAEKLFF. The CDR3 nucleotides are TGTGCCAGCAGCACCAGACAGGAAGCGGAAAAACTGTTTTTT.

A note on this clonotype: A single base separates this from a much larger clone, so it may be a read error. The gene calls are TRBV7-9 and TRBJ2-3; the D gene is possibly TRBD1 (5 bases). Germline CDR1 reads SEHNR; CDR2 reads FQNEAQ (reference sequence). V lost 5 bases and J lost 5, with 17 bases in between. CDR3 length equals 15 residues. CDR3 loop: CASSINSRAEDTQYF. The CDR3 DNA reads as TGTGCCAGCAGCATAAATAGCAGGGCCGAAGATACGCAGTATTTT.